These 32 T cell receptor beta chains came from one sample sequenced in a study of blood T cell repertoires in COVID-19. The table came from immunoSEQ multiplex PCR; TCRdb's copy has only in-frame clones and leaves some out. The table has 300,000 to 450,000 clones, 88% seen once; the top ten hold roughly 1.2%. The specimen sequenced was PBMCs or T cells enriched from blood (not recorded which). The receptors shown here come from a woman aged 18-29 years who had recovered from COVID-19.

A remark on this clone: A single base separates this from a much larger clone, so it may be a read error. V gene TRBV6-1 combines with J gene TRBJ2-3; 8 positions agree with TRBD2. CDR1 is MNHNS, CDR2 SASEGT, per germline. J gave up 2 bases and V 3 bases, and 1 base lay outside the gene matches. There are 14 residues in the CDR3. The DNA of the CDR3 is TGTGCCAGCAGTGAGCGGGGGGCCACAGATACGCAGTATTTT. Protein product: CASSERGATDTQYF.

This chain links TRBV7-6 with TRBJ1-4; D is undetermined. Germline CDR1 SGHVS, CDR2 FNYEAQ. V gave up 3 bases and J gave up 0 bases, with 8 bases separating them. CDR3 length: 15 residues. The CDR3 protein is CASSFGLATNEKLFF. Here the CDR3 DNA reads TGTGCCAGCAGCTTCGGACTTGCAACTAATGAAAAACTGTTTTTT.

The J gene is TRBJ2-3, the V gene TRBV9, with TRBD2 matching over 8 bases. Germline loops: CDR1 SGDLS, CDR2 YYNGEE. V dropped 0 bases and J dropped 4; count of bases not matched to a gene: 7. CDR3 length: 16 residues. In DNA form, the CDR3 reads TGTGCCAGCAGCGTAGGGTCCGGGGGGGGCTCAGATACGCAGTATTTT. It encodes CASSVGSGGGSDTQYF.

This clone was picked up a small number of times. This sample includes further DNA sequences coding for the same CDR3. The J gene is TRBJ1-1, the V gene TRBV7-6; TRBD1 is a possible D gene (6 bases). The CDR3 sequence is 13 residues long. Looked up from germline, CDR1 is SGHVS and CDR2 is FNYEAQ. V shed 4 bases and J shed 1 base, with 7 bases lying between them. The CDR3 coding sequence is TGTGCCAGCAGCTCGACAGGGAACACTGAAGCTTTCTTT. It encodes CASSSTGNTEAFF.

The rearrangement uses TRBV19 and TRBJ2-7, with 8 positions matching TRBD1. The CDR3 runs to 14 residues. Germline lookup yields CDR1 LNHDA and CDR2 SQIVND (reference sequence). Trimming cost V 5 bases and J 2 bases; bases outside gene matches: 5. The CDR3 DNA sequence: TGTGCCAGTAGTCGGGACAGGAGCCCCTACGAGCAGTACTTC. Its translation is CASSRDRSPYEQYF.

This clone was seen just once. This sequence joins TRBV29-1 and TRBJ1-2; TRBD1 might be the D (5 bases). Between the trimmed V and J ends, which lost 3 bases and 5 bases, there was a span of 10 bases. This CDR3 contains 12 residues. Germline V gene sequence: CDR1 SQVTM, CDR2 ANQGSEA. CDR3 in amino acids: CSVERQIYGYTF. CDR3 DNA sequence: TGCAGCGTTGAGAGACAGATATATGGCTACACCTTC.

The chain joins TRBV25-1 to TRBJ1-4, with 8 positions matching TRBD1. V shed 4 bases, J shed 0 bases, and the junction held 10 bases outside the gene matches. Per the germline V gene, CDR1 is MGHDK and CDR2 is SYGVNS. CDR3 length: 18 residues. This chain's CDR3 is CASSARQGRGATNEKLFF. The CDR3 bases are TGTGCCAGCAGTGCCCGACAGGGGCGGGGAGCAACTAATGAAAAACTGTTTTTT.

DNA of the CDR3: TGTGCCAGCAGCCAGAAGGGACAGGGGGTAGACGGCTACACCTTC. It specifies CASSQKGQGVDGYTF. V gene TRBV4-2 combines with J gene TRBJ1-2; 11 bases align to TRBD1. The V gene's germline CDR1 is LGHNA and CDR2 YNFKEQ. V shed 3 bases, J shed 8 bases, and the junction held 8 bases outside the gene matches. The CDR3 runs 15 residues.

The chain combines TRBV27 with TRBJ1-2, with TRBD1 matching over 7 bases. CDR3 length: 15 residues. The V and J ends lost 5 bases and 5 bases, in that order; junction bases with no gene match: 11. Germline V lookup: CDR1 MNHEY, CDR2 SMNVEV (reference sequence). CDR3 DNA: TGTGCCAGCAGTAAACGCGGGACAGCGATGTATGGCTACACCTTC. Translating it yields CASSKRGTAMYGYTF.

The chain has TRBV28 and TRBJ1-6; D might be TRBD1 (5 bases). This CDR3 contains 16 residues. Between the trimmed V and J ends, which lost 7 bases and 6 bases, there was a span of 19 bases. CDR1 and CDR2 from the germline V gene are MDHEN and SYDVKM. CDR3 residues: CASTLTGVTLNSPLHF. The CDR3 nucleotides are TGTGCCAGCACCCTGACGGGGGTAACACTTAATTCACCCCTCCACTTT.

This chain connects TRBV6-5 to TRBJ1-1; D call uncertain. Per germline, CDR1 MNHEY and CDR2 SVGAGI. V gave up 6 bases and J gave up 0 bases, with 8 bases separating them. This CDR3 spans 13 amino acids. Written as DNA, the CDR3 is TGTGCCAGCAGGTCGCAGATGAACACTGAAGCTTTCTTT. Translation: CASRSQMNTEAFF.

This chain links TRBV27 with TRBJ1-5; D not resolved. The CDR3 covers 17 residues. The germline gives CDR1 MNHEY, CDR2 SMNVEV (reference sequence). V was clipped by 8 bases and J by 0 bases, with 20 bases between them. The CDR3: CASGRVGGSYSNQPQHF. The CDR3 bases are TGTGCCAGCGGACGTGTCGGAGGGAGTTATAGCAATCAGCCCCAGCATTTT.

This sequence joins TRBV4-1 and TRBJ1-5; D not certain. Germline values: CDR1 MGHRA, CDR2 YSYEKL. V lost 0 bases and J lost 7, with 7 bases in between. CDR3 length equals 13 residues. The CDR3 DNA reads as TGCGCCAGCAGCCAAGAGGAGTACCAGCCCCAGCATTTT. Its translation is CASSQEEYQPQHF.

Here the CDR3 reads CASSLDPGHTEAFF. In nucleotides, the CDR3 is TGTGCCAGCAGCTTAGATCCAGGGCACACTGAAGCTTTCTTT. V is TRBV7-6 and J is TRBJ1-1; D may be TRBD1 (5 bases). Germline V gene data show CDR1 as SGHVS and CDR2 as FNYEAQ. Between the trimmed V and J ends, which lost 1 base and 3 bases, there was a span of 9 bases. The CDR3 loop spans 14 amino acids. Supplemented by reference TRBV7-6 and TRBJ1-1, the full variable domain reads GAGVSQSPRYKVTKRGQDVALRCDPISGHVSLYWYRQALGQGPEFLTYFNYEAQQDKSGLPNDRFSAERPEGSISTLTIQRTEQRDSAMYRCASSLDPGHTEAFFGQGTRLTVV.

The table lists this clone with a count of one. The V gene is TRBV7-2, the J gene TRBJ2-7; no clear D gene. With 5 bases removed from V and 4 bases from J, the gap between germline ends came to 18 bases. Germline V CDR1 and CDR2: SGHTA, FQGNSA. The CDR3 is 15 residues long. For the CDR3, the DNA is TGTGCCAGCAGCCTAACCGGTAGCTCCGAGTACGAGCAGTACTTC. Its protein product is CASSLTGSSEYEQYF. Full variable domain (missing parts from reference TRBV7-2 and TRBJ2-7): GAGVSQSPSNKVTEKGKDVELRCDPISGHTALYWYRQSLGQGLEFLIYFQGNSAPDKSGLPSDRFSAERTGGSVSTLTIQRTQQEDSAVYLCASSLTGSSEYEQYFGPGTRLTVT.

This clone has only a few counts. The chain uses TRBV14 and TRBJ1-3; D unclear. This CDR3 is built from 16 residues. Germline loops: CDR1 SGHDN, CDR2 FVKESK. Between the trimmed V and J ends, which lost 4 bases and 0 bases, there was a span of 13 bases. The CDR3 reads CASSPLGPGSGNTIYF. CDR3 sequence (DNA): TGTGCCAGCAGCCCCCTCGGCCCGGGCTCTGGAAACACCATATATTTT.

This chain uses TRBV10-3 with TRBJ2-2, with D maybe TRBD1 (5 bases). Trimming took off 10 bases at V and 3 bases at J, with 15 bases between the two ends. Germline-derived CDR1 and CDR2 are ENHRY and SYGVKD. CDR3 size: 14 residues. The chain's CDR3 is CATRVGPDTGELFF. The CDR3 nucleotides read TGTGCCACACGAGTGGGGCCGGACACCGGGGAGCTGTTTTTT.

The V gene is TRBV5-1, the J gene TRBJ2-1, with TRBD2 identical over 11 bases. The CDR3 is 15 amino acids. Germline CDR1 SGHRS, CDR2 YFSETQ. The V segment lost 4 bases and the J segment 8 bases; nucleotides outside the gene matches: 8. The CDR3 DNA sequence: TGCGCCAGCAGCGACCTTAGCGGGGGGGCCGATGAGCAGTTCTTC. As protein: CASSDLSGGADEQFF.

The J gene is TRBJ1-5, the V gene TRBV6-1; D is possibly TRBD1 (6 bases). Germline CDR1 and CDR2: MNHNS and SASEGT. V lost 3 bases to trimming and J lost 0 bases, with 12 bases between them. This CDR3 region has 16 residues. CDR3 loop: CASSEPGVYSNQPQHF. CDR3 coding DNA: TGTGCCAGCAGTGAGCCAGGGGTATATAGCAATCAGCCCCAGCATTTT.

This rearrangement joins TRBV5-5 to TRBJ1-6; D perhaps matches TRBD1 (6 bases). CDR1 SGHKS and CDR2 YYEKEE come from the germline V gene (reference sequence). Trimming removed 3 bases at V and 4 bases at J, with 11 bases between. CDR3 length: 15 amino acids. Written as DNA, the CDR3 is TGTGCCAGCAGCTATCAGGGGCAATATAATTCACCCCTCCACTTT. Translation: CASSYQGQYNSPLHF.

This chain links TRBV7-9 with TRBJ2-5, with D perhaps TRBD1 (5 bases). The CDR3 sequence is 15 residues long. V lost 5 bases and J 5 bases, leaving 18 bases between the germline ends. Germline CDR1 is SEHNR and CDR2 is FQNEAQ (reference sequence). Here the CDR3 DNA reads TGTGCCAGCAGCCAGGCGGCGGACATCGGGGAGACCCAGTACTTC. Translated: CASSQAADIGETQYF.

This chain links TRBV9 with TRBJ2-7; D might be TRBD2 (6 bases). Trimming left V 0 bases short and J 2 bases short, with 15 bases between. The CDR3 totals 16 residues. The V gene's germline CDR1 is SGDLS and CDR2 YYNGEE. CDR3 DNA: TGTGCCAGCAGCGTAGCTACTGGAGCGGGTACCTACGAGCAGTACTTC. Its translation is CASSVATGAGTYEQYF.

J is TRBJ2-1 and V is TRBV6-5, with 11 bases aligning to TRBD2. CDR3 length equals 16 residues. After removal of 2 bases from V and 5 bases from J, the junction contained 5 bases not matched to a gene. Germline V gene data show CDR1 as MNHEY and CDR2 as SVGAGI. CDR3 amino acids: CASSYLKTSGDNEQFF. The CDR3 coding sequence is TGTGCCAGCAGTTACCTGAAGACTAGCGGGGACAATGAGCAGTTCTTC.

The CDR3 loop reads CASSSGFTDTQYF. The CDR3 nucleotides are TGTGCCAGCAGCTCGGGATTCACAGATACGCAGTATTTT. The gene calls are TRBV7-2 and TRBJ2-3, with D possibly matching TRBD2 (5 bases). CDR3 size: 13 residues. From germline, CDR1 is SGHTA and CDR2 FQGNSA. V was clipped by 4 bases and J by 2 bases, with 7 bases between them.

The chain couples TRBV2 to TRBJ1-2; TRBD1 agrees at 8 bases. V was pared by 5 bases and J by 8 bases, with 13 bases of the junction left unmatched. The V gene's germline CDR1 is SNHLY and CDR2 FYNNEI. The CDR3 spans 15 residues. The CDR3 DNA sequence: TGTGCCAGCAGTCGAGAAATGTACAGGGGGAGCGGCTACACCTTC. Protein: CASSREMYRGSGYTF.

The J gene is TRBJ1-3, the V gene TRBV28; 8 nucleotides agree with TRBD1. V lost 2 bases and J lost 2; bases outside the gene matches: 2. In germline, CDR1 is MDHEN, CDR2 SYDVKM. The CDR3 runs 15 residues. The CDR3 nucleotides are TGTGCCAGCAGTTTAGGACAGGGCCCTGGAAACACCATATATTTT. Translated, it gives CASSLGQGPGNTIYF.

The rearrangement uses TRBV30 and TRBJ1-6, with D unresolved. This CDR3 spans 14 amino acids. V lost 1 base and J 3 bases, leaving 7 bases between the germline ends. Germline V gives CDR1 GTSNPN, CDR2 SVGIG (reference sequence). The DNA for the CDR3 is TGTGCCTGGAGTGCCGACTTCTATAATTCACCCCTCCACTTT. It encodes CAWSADFYNSPLHF.

For the CDR3, the DNA is TGTGCCAGCAGTGGAGCGTTTCCCTACGAGCAGTACTTC. It codes for CASSGAFPYEQYF. The chain carries TRBV25-1 and TRBJ2-7; D call uncertain. Germline CDR1 MGHDK, CDR2 SYGVNS. There are 13 residues in the CDR3. The V end was cut by 4 bases, the J end by 2 bases, with 9 bases between.

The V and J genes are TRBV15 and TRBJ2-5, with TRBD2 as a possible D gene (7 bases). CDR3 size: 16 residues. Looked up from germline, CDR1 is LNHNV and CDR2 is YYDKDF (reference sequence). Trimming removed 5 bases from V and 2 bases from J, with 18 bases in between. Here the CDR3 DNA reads TGTGCCACCAGCCCGGACGGGGGGCCTCCTCAAGAGACCCAGTACTTC. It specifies CATSPDGGPPQETQYF.

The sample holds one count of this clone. CDR3 in amino acids: CASRSRGDTQYF. The CDR3 DNA is TGTGCCAGCAGAAGTCGAGGGGATACGCAGTATTTT. The rearrangement joins TRBV27 to TRBJ2-3, with D possibly being TRBD2 (5 bases). The germline V and J ends were trimmed by 6 bases and 6 bases, with 10 bases remaining between them. The CDR3 totals 12 residues. Germline V gene data show CDR1 as MNHEY and CDR2 as SMNVEV (reference sequence).

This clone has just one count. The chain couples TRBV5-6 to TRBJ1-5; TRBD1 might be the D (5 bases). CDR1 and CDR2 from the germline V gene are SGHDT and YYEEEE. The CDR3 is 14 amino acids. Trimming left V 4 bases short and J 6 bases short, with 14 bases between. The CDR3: CASSAAGFGQPQHF. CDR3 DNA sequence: TGTGCCAGCAGCGCGGCAGGGTTTGGTCAGCCCCAGCATTTT. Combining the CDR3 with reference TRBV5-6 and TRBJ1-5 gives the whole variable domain DAGVTQSPTHLIKTRGQQVTLRCSPKSGHDTVSWYQQALGQGPQFIFQYYEEEERQRGNFPDRFSGHQFPNYSSELNVNALLLGDSALYLCASSAAGFGQPQHFGDGTRLSIL.

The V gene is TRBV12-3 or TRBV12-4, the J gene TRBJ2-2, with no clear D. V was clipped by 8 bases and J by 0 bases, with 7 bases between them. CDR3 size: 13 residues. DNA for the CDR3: TGTGCCAGCCACACAGCGAACACCGGGGAGCTGTTTTTT. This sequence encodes CASHTANTGELFF.